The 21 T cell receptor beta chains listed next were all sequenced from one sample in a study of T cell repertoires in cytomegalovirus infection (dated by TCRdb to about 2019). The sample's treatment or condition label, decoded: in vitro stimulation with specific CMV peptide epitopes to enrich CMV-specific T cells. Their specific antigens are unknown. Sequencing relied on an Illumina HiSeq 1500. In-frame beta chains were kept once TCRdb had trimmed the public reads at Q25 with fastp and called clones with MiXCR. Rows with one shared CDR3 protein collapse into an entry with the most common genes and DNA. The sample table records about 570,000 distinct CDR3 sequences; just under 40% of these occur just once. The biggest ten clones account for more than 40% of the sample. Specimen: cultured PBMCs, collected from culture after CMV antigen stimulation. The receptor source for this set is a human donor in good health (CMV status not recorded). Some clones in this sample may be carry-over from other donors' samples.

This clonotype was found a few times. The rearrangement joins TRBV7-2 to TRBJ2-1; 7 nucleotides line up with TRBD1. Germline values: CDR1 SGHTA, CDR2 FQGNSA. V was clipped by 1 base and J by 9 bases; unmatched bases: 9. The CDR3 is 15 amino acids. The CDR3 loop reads CASSLDSRGYGEQFF. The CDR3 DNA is TGTGCCAGCAGCTTAGACAGCAGGGGGTACGGTGAGCAGTTCTTC.

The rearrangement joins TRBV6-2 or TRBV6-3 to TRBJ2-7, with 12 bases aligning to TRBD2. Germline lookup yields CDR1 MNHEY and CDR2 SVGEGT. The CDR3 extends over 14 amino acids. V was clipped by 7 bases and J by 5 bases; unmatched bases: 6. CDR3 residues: CASKTSGRSDEQYF. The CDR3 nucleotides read TGTGCCAGCAAGACTAGCGGGAGATCCGACGAGCAGTACTTC.

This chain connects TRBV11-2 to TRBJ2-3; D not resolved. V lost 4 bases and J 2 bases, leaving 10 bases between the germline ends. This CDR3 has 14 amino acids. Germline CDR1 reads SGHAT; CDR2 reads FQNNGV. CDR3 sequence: CASSSDTSTDTQYF. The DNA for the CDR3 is TGTGCCAGCAGCTCGGATACCTCCACAGATACGCAGTATTTT.

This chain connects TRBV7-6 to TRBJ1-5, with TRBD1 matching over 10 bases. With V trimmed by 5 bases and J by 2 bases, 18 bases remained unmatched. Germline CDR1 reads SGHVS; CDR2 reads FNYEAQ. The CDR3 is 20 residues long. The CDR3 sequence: CASSALRAIGTGVGNQPQHF. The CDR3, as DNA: TGTGCCAGCAGCGCACTTCGGGCAATAGGGACAGGGGTTGGCAATCAGCCCCAGCATTTT.

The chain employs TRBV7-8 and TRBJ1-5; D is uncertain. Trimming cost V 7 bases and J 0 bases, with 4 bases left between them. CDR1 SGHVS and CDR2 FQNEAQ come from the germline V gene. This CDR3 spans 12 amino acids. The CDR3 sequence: CASTDSNQPQHF. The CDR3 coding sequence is TGTGCCAGCACGGATAGCAATCAGCCCCAGCATTTT.

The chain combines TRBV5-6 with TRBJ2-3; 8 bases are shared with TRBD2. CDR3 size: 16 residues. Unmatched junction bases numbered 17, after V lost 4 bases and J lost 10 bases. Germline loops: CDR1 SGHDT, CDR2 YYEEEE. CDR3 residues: CASSPGGAGASDPQYF. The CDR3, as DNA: TGTGCCAGCAGCCCGGGGGGAGCGGGGGCCTCCGATCCGCAGTATTTT. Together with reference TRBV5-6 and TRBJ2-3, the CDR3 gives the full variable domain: DAGVTQSPTHLIKTRGQQVTLRCSPKSGHDTVSWYQQALGQGPQFIFQYYEEEERQRGNFPDRFSGHQFPNYSSELNVNALLLGDSALYLCASSPGGAGASDPQYFGPGTRLTVL.

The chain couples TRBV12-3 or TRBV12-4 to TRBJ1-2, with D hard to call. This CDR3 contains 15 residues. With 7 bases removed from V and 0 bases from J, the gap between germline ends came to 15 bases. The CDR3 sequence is CASMGRGFPNYGYTF. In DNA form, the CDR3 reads TGTGCCAGCATGGGTCGCGGTTTCCCTAACTATGGCTACACCTTC.

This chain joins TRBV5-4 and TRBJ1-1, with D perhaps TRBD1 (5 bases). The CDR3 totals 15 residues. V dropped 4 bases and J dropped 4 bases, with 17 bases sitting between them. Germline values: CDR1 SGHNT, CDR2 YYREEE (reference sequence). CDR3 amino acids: CASSVRTAGFTEAFF. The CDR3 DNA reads TGTGCCAGCAGCGTAAGGACGGCAGGGTTCACTGAAGCTTTCTTT.

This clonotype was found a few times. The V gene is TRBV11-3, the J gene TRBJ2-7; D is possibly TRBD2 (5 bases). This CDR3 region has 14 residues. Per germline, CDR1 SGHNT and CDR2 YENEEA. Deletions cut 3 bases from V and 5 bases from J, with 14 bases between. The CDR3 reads CASSLDTGNHEQYF. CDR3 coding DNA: TGTGCCAGCAGCTTGGATACCGGGAACCACGAGCAGTACTTC.

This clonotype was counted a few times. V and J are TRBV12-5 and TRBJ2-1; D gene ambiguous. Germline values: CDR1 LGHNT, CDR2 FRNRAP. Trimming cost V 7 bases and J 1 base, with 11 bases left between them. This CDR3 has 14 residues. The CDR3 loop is CASAYLTSYNEQFF. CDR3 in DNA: TGTGCTAGTGCCTACCTCACGTCCTACAATGAGCAGTTCTTC.

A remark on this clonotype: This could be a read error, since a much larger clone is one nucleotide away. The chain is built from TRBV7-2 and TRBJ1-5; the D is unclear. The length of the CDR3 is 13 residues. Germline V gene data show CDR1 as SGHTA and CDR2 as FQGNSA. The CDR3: CARSFGVNQPQHF. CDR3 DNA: TGTGCCAGAAGCTTCGGGGTAAATCAGCCCCAGCATTTT.

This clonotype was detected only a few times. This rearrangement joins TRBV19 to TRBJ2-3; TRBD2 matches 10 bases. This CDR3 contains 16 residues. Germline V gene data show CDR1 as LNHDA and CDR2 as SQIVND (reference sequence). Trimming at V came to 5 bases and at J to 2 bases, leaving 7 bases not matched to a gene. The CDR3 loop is CASSATGTSVTDTQYF. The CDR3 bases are TGTGCCAGTAGTGCTACCGGGACTAGCGTCACAGATACGCAGTATTTT.

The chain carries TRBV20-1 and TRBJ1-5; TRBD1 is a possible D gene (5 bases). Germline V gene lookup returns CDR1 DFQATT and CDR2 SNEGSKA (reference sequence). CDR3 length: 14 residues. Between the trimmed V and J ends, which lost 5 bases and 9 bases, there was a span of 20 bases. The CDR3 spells CSAPRDPTVGPQHF. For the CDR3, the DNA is TGCAGTGCTCCCAGGGACCCCACCGTGGGGCCCCAGCATTTT.

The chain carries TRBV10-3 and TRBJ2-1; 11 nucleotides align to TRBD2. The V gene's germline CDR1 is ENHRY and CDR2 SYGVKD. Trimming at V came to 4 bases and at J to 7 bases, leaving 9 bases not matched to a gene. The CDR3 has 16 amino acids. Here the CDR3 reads CAISAQTSGMGNEQFF. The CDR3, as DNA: TGTGCCATCAGTGCTCAGACTAGCGGGATGGGGAATGAGCAGTTCTTC.

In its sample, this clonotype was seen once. The CDR3 region is CASSSSGAITYEQYF. The CDR3 DNA sequence: TGTGCCAGCAGTAGTAGCGGGGCTATAACCTACGAGCAGTACTTC. This chain connects TRBV7-2 to TRBJ2-7; 8 positions match TRBD2. Per the germline V gene, CDR1 is SGHTA and CDR2 is FQGNSA. Trimming took 6 bases from V and 2 from J; bases not matched to a gene: 9. The CDR3 has 15 amino acids.

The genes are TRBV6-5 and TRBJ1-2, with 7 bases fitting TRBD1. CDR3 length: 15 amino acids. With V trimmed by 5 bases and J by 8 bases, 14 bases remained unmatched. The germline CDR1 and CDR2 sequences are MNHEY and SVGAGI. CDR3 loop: CASSPKGDSVGGYTF. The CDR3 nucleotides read TGTGCCAGCAGTCCGAAGGGGGACAGCGTGGGGGGCTACACCTTC.

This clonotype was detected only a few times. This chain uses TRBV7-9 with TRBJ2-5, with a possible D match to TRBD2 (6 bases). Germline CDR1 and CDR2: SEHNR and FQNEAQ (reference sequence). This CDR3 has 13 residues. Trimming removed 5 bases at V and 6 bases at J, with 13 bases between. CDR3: CASSLSSVQTQYF. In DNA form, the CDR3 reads TGTGCCAGCAGCCTTTCTAGCGTCCAGACCCAGTACTTC.

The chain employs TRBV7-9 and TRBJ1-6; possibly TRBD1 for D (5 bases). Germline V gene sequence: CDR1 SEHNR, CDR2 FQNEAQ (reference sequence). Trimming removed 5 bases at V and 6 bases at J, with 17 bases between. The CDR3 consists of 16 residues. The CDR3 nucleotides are TGTGCCAGCAGCCCTGGGATACAGGTTTTTAATTCACCCCTCCACTTT. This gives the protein CASSPGIQVFNSPLHF.

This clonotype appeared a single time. The CDR3 here is CASSQAGSNTGELFF. The CDR3 nucleotides are TGTGCCAGCAGCCAGGCCGGGAGTAACACCGGGGAGCTGTTTTTT. The chain couples TRBV14 to TRBJ2-2, with a possible D match to TRBD2 (6 bases). CDR1 is SGHDN, CDR2 FVKESK, per germline. This CDR3 is built from 15 residues. V lost 3 bases to trimming and J lost 2 bases, with 10 bases between them.

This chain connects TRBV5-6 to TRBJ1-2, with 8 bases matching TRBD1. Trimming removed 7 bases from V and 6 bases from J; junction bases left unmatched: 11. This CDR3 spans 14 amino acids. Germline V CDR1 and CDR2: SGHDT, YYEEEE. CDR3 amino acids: CASSPDRVTDGYTF. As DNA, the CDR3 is TGTGCCAGCTCACCGGACAGGGTAACAGATGGCTACACCTTC.

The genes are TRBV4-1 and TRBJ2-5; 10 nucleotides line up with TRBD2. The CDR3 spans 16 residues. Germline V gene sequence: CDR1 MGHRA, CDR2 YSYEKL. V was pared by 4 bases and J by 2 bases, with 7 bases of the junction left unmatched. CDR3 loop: CASSPTRTSGQETQYF. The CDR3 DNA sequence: TGCGCCAGCAGCCCAACTCGGACTAGCGGACAAGAGACCCAGTACTTC.